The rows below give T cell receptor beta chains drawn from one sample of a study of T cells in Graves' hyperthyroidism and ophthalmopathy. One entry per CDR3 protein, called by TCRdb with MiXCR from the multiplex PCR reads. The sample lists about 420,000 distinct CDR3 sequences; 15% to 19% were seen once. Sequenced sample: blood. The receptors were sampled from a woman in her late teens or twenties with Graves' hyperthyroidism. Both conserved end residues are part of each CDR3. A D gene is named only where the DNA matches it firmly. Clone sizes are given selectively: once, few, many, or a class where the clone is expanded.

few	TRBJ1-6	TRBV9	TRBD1	CASSVGDRSPLHF	TGTGCCAGCAGCGTAGGGGACAGGTCACCCCTCCACTTT
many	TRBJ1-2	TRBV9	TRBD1	CASSVDRGSDGYTF	TGTGCCAGCAGCGTAGACAGGGGGAGTGATGGCTACACCTTC
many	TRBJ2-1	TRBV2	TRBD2	CASSLAGADLGFF	TGTGCCAGCAGTCTAGCGGGGGCAGACTTAGGGTTCTTC
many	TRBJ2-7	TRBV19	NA	CASSIELGSPYEQYF	TGTGCCAGTAGTATAGAGTTGGGCAGTCCCTACGAGCAGTACTTC
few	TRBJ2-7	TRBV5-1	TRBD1	CASRPLTGNEQYF	TGCGCCAGCAGGCCTTTGACAGGGAACGAGCAGTACTTC
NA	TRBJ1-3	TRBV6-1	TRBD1	CASRGRQGSGSGNTIYF	TGTGCCAGCAGGGGGAGACAGGGTTCCGGCTCTGGAAACACCATATATTTT
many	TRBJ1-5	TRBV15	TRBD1	CATSRDRRTGVLMKPNQPQHF	TGTGCCACCAGCAGAGATCGGCGGACAGGAGTACTTATGAAACCCAATCAGCCCCAGCATTTT
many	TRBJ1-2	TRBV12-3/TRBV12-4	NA	CASSPLRGGYGYTF	TGTGCCAGCAGCCCCCTGAGGGGCGGGTATGGCTACACCTTC
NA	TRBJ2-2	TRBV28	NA	CASSLRAPGRGNTGELFF	TGTGCCAGCAGTTTAAGGGCCCCGGGGCGGGGGAACACCGGGGAGCTGTTTTTT
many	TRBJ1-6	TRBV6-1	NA	CASSGGRNSPLHF	TGTGCCAGCAGTGGGGGACGGAATTCACCCCTCCACTTT
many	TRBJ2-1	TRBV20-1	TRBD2	CSATTSGGYNEQFF	TGCAGTGCTACTACTAGCGGCGGATACAATGAGCAGTTCTTC
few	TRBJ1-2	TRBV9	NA	CASSVGREPNYGYTF	TGTGCCAGCAGCGTAGGGCGGGAGCCTAACTATGGCTACACCTTC
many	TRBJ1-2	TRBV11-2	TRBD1	CASSLDQTGVYGYTF	TGTGCCAGCAGCTTAGATCAGACAGGGGTTTATGGCTACACCTTC
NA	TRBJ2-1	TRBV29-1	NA	CSVGMNNEQFF	TGCAGCGTCGGGATGAACAATGAGCAGTTCTTC
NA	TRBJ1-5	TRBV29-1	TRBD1	CSVIQGDQPQHF	TGCAGCGTTATCCAGGGGGATCAGCCCCAGCATTTT
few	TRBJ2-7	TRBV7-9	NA	CASSEINGVVQYF	TGTGCCAGCAGCGAGATTAATGGGGTGGTGCAGTACTTC
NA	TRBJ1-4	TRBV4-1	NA	CASSLPGVDEKLFF	TGCGCCAGCAGCCTTCCCGGAGTTGATGAAAAACTGTTTTTT
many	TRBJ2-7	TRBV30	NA	CAWSMGPRYEQYF	TGTGCCTGGAGTATGGGGCCTCGGTACGAGCAGTACTTC
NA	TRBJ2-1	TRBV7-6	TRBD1	CASSLDTGTGWYNEQFF	TGTGCCAGCAGCTTAGACACCGGGACAGGGTGGTACAATGAGCAGTTCTTC
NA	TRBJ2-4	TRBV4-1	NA	CASSQGEIQYF	TGCGCCAGCAGCCAAGGGGAAATTCAGTACTTC
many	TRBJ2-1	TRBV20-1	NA	CSARDRRTGRNEQFF	TGCAGTGCTAGAGATCGGAGGACGGGTAGAAATGAGCAGTTCTTC
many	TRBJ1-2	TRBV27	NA	CASSLNRFGYGYTF	TGTGCCAGCAGTTTGAACAGGTTTGGGTATGGCTACACCTTC
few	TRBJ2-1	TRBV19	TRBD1	CASSRGQGILGQFF	TGTGCCAGTAGTCGGGGACAGGGAATTTTAGGGCAGTTCTTC
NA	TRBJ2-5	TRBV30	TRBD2	CVWSPLAGFQETQYF	TGTGTCTGGAGTCCTCTAGCGGGATTCCAAGAGACCCAGTACTTC
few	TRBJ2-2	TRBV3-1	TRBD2	CASSHGLAGMELFF	TGTGCCAGCAGCCACGGACTAGCGGGAATGGAGCTGTTTTTT
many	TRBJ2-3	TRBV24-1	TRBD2	CATSESTSSGTQYF	TGTGCCACCAGTGAATCGACTAGCTCGGGTACGCAGTATTTT